This TCR beta chain was sequenced during a study of technical replicates of blood from a handful of donors. The CDR3 extends over 14 amino acids. Germline CDR1 SGDLS, CDR2 YYNGEE. The ends lost 2 bases at V and 8 bases at J; junction bases unmatched: 2. The protocol was immunoSEQ multiplex PCR, while the TCRdb copy is restricted to in-frame clones and leaves out a portion. The data hold tens of thousands of clones, with approximately 89% observed a single time. The chain has TRBV9 and TRBJ2-1, with TRBD2 matching over 12 bases. The receptor's source is a human donor in good health. The specimen was T cells isolated from PBMCs. The CDR3 here is CASSVTSGSHEQFF. The CDR3, as DNA: TGTGCCAGCAGCGTGACTAGCGGGAGTCATGAGCAGTTCTTC. The full variable domain, rest sourced from reference TRBV9 and TRBJ2-1, is DSGVTQTPKHLITATGQRVTLRCSPRSGDLSVYWYQQSLDQGLQFLIQYYNGEERAKGNILERFSAQQFPDLHSELNLSSLELGDSALYFCASSVTSGSHEQFFGPGTRLTVL.